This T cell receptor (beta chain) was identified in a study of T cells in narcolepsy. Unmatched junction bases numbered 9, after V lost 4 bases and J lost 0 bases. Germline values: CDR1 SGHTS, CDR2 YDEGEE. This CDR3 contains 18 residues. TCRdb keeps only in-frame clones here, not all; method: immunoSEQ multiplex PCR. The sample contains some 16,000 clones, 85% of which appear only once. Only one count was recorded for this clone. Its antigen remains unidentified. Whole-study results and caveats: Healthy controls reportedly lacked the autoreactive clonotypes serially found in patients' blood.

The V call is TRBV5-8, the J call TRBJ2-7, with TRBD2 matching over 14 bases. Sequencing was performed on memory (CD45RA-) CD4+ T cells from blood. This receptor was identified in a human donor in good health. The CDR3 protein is CASSPWGLAGAPSYEQYF. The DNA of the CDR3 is TGTGCCAGCAGCCCGTGGGGACTAGCGGGAGCCCCCTCCTACGAGCAGTACTTC.